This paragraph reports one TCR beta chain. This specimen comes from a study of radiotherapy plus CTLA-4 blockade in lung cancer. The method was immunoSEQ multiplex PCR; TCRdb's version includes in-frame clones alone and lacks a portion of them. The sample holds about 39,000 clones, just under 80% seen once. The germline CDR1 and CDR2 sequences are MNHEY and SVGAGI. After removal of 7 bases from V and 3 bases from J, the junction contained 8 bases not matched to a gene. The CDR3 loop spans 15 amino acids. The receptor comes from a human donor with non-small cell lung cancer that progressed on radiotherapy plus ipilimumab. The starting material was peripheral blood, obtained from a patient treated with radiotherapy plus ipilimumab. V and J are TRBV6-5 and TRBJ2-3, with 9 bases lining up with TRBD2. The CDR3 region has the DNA TGTGCCAGCACAAGAGCGGGGGGCCTGACAGATACGCAGTATTTT. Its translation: CASTRAGGLTDTQYF.